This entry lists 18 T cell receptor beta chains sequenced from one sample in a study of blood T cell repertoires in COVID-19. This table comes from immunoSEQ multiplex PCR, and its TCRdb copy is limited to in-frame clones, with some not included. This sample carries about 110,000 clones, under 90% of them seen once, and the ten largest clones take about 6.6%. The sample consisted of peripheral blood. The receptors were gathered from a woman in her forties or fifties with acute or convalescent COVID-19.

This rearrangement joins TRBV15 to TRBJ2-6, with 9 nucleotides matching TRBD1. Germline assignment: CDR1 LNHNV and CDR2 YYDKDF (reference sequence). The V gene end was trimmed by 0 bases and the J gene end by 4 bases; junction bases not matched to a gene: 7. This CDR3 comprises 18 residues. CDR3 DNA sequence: TGTGCCACCAGCAGAGAAGGGACAGGGATATCAGGGGCCAACGTCCTGACTTTC. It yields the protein CATSREGTGISGANVLTF.

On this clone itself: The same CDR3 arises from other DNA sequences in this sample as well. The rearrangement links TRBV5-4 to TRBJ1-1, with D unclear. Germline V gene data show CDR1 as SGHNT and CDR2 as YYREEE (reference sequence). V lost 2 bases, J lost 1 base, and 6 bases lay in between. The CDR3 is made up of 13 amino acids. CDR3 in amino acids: CASSLNRNTEAFF. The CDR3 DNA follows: TGTGCCAGCAGCTTAAATCGGAACACTGAAGCTTTCTTT.

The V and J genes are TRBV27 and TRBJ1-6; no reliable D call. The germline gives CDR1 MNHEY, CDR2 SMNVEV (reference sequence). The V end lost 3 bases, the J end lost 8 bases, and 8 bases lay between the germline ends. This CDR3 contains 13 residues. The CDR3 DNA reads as TGTGCCAGCAGTTTCGTCCGGGATTCACCCCTCCACTTT. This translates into CASSFVRDSPLHF.

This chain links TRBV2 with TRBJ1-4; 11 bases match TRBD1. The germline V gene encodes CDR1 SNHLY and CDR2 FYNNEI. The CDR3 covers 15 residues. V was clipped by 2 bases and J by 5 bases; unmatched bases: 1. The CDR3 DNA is TGTGCCAGCAGTGAAAGGGACAGGGGGAATGAAAAACTGTTTTTT. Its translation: CASSERDRGNEKLFF. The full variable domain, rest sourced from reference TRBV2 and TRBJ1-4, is EPEVTQTPSHQVTQMGQEVILRCVPISNHLYFYWYRQILGQKVEFLVSFYNNEISEKSEIFDDQFSVERPDGSNFTLKIRSTKLEDSAMYFCASSERDRGNEKLFFGSGTQLSVL.

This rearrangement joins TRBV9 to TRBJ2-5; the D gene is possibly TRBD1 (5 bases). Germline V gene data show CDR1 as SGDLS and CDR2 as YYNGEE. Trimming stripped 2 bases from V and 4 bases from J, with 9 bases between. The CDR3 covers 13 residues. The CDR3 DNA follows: TGTGCCAGCAGCGTGGGCAGGGCAGAGACCCAGTACTTC. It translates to CASSVGRAETQYF.

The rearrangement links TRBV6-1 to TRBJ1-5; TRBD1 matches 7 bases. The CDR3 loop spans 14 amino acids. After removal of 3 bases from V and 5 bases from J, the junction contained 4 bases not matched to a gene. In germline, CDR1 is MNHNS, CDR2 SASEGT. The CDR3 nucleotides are TGTGCCAGCAGTGAGACAGGGAGCGATCAGCCCCAGCATTTT. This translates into CASSETGSDQPQHF.

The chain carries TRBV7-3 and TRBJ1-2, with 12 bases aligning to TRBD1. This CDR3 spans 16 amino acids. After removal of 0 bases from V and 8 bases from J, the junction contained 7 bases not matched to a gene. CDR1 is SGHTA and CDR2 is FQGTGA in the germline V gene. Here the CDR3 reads CASSLTGTGGPKGYTF. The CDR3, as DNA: TGTGCCAGCAGCTTAACGGGGACAGGGGGCCCGAAAGGCTACACCTTC.

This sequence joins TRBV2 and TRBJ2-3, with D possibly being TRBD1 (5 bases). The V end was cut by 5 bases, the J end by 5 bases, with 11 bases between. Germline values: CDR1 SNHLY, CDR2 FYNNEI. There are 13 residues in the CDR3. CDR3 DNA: TGTGCCAGCAGTTTTACAGGCGGAGATACGCAGTATTTT. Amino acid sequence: CASSFTGGDTQYF. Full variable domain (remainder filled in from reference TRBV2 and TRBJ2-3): EPEVTQTPSHQVTQMGQEVILRCVPISNHLYFYWYRQILGQKVEFLVSFYNNEISEKSEIFDDQFSVERPDGSNFTLKIRSTKLEDSAMYFCASSFTGGDTQYFGPGTRLTVL.

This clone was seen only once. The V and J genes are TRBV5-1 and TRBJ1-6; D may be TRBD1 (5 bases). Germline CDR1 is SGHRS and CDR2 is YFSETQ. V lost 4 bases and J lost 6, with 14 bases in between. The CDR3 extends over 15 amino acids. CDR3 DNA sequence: TGCGCCAGCAGCGTGGGGGAGGGAACTAATTCACCCCTCCACTTT. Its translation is CASSVGEGTNSPLHF.

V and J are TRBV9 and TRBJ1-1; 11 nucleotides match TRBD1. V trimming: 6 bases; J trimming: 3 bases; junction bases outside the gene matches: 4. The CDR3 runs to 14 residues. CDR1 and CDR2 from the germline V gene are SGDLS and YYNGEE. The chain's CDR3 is CASTGDRGDTEAFF. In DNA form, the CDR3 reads TGTGCCAGCACTGGGGACAGGGGGGACACTGAAGCTTTCTTT.

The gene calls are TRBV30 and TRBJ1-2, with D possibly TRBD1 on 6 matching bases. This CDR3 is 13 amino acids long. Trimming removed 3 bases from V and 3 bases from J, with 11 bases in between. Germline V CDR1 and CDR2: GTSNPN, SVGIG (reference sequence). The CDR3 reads CAWREDSYYGYTF. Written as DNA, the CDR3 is TGTGCCTGGAGAGAGGACAGTTACTATGGCTACACCTTC.

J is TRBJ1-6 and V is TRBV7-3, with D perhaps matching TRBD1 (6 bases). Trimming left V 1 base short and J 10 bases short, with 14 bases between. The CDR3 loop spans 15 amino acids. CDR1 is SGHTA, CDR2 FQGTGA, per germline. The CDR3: CASSLSKGVGSPLHF. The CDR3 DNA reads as TGTGCCAGCAGCTTAAGCAAGGGGGTGGGATCACCCCTCCACTTT.

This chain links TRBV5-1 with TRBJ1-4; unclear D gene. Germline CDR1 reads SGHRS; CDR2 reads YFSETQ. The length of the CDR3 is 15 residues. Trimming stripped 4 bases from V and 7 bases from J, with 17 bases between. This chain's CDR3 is CASSGTGNGAEKLFF. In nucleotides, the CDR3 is TGCGCCAGCAGCGGAACTGGTAATGGAGCTGAAAAACTGTTTTTT. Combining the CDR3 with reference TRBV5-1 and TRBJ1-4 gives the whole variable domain KAGVTQTPRYLIKTRGQQVTLSCSPISGHRSVSWYQQTPGQGLQFLFEYFSETQRNKGNFPGRFSGRQFSNSRSEMNVSTLELGDSALYLCASSGTGNGAEKLFFGSGTQLSVL.

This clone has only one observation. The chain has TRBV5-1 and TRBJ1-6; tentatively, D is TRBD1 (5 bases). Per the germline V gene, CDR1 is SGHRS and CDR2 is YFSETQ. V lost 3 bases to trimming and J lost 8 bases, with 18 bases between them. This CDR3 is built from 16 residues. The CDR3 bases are TGCGCCAGCAGCTATGGGTCCGGGACTGGGGATTCACCCCTCCACTTT. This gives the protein CASSYGSGTGDSPLHF.

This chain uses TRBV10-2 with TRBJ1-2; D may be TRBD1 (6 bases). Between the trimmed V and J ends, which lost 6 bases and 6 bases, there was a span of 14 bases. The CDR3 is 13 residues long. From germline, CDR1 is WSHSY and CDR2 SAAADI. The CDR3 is CASSRGGADGYTF. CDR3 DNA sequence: TGCGCCAGCAGCAGGGGAGGGGCGGATGGCTACACCTTC.

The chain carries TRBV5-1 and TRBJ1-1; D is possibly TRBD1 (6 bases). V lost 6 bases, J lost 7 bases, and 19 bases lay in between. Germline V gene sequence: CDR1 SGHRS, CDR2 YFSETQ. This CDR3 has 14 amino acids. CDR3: CASTDPTGPGEAFF. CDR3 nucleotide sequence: TGCGCCAGCACCGATCCTACAGGGCCGGGTGAAGCTTTCTTT.

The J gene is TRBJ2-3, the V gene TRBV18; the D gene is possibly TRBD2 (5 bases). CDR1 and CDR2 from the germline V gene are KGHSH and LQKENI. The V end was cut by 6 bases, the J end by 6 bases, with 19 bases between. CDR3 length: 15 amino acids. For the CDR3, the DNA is TGTGCCAGCTCGTCCTCTCTTCTCTCGGGGGATACGCAGTATTTT. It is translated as CASSSSLLSGDTQYF. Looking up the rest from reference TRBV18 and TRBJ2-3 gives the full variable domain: NAGVMQNPRHLVRRRGQEARLRCSPMKGHSHVYWYRQLPEEGLKFMVYLQKENIIDESGMPKERFSAEFPKEGPSILRIQQVVRGDSAAYFCASSSSLLSGDTQYFGPGTRLTVL.

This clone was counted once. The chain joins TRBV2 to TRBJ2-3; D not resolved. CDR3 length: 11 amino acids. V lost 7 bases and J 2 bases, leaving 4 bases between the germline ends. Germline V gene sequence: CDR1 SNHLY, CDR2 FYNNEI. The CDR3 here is CASTYTDTQYF. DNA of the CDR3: TGTGCCAGCACCTACACAGATACGCAGTATTTT.